The 29 T cell receptor beta chains reported below all come from one sample, sequenced in a study of shared clonotypes between healthy human individuals. Clones were sequenced by immunoSEQ multiplex PCR, and TCRdb holds only the in-frame ones, with some missing. The table records approximately 2.5 million clones, 90% to 95% of them present only once. What was sequenced was naive CD4+ T cells from PBMCs. Noted subset: CD45RA+ positively selected. Every receptor here comes from a man in his late teens or twenties in good health. Some clones in this sample may be carry-over from other donors' samples.

The gene calls are TRBV5-8 and TRBJ1-1; D remains ambiguous. V gave up 4 bases and J gave up 4 bases, with 8 bases separating them. This CDR3 comprises 12 residues. Germline V lookup: CDR1 SGHTS, CDR2 YDEGEE. The CDR3 loop is CASSIHSTEAFF. The CDR3 nucleotides read TGTGCCAGCAGCATCCACTCCACTGAAGCTTTCTTT.

The chain uses TRBV5-1 and TRBJ1-3; 7 bases map to TRBD1. V lost 0 bases and J lost 0; bases outside the gene matches: 3. This CDR3 comprises 16 residues. The germline CDR1 and CDR2 sequences are SGHRS and YFSETQ. As DNA, the CDR3 is TGCGCCAGCAGCTTGGGGGACAGCCACTCTGGAAACACCATATATTTT. Translated, it gives CASSLGDSHSGNTIYF.

The CDR3 DNA follows: TGTGCCAGCTCACTGCGGGGTTCCTACAATGAGCAGTTCTTC. This gives the protein CASSLRGSYNEQFF. The chain uses TRBV18 and TRBJ2-1; tentatively, D is TRBD2 (6 bases). The ends were cut back, 4 bases at V and 1 base at J, with 8 bases in the middle. CDR1 and CDR2 from the germline V gene are KGHSH and LQKENI. This CDR3 region has 14 residues.

This clone was found once. This chain uses TRBV12-5 with TRBJ1-2; a weak D match, TRBD1 (6 bases). V lost 2 bases and J lost 8, with 9 bases in between. Germline assignment: CDR1 LGHNT and CDR2 FRNRAP. The CDR3 spans 12 residues. Here the CDR3 DNA reads TGTGCTAGTGGTTTGCCCCAGGGGGGCTACACCTTC. This codes for CASGLPQGGYTF.

This chain uses TRBV2 with TRBJ2-7, with 9 positions matching TRBD2. This CDR3 spans 16 amino acids. Germline V gene lookup returns CDR1 SNHLY and CDR2 FYNNEI. V trimming: 6 bases; J trimming: 4 bases; junction bases outside the gene matches: 13. In DNA, the CDR3 is TGTGCCAGCAGCACCTTAGCGGGAGAGCTCATTTACGAGCAGTACTTC. Translation gives CASSTLAGELIYEQYF.

The chain joins TRBV9 to TRBJ2-2; no clear D gene. The CDR3 has 13 residues. V lost 4 bases and J 6 bases, leaving 10 bases between the germline ends. Per the germline V gene, CDR1 is SGDLS and CDR2 is YYNGEE. CDR3 DNA: TGTGCCAGCAGCCCCCTAGTCGCCGGGGAGCTGTTTTTT. Its protein is CASSPLVAGELFF.

The chain links TRBV7-2 to TRBJ2-7, with 7 bases fitting TRBD2. The CDR3 runs 15 residues. After removal of 5 bases from V and 2 bases from J, the junction contained 9 bases not matched to a gene. Per germline, CDR1 SGHTA and CDR2 FQGNSA. The CDR3 sequence: CASSRGVAETYEQYF. CDR3 sequence (DNA): TGTGCCAGCAGCCGGGGGGTAGCGGAGACCTACGAGCAGTACTTC.

The CDR3: CASSLEYGYQETQYF. CDR3 DNA: TGTGCCAGCAGCTTGGAGTACGGGTACCAAGAGACCCAGTACTTC. This sequence joins TRBV5-5 and TRBJ2-5; D gene unclear. The germline CDR1 and CDR2 sequences are SGHKS and YYEKEE (reference sequence). V was cut by 0 bases and J by 0 bases, with 9 bases left in between. CDR3 size: 15 residues.

The rearrangement uses TRBV7-3 and TRBJ2-2, with D maybe TRBD1 (6 bases). In germline, CDR1 is SGHTA, CDR2 FQGTGA. Between the trimmed V and J ends, which lost 0 bases and 1 base, there was a span of 12 bases. The CDR3 covers 17 residues. The CDR3 loop reads CASSLTAGDGNTGELFF. The DNA of the CDR3 is TGTGCCAGCAGCTTAACGGCAGGGGACGGGAACACCGGGGAGCTGTTTTTT.

V usage is TRBV18 and J usage is TRBJ2-2; D possibly corresponds to TRBD2 (5 bases). CDR1 is KGHSH and CDR2 is LQKENI in the germline V gene. Trimming shortened V by 1 base and J by 4 bases, and 16 bases separated the two germline ends. This CDR3 contains 17 residues. CDR3 bases: TGTGCCAGCTCACCACTATTAAGCGGAGAGGGCACCGGGGAGCTGTTTTTT. Translated: CASSPLLSGEGTGELFF.

Notes on this clone: Other DNA sequences in the same sample also yield this CDR3. The CDR3 DNA is TGTGCCAGCAGTCGACAGGGGGTTTACGAGCAGTACTTC. This gives the protein CASSRQGVYEQYF. V and J are TRBV6-1 and TRBJ2-7; 9 nucleotides align to TRBD1. The CDR3 is 13 amino acids. Germline trimming cut 5 bases from V and 4 bases from J; bases unmatched to any gene: 3. Germline CDR1 and CDR2: MNHNS and SASEGT.

The chain joins TRBV5-1 to TRBJ1-2; D is perhaps TRBD1 (6 bases). The CDR3 loop spans 14 amino acids. Trimming left V 4 bases short and J 4 bases short, with 14 bases between. Germline CDR1 is SGHRS and CDR2 is YFSETQ. CDR3 nucleotide sequence: TGCGCCAGCAGCCCCATCCGGACAGCCTATGGCTACACCTTC. It codes for CASSPIRTAYGYTF.

The chain employs TRBV5-1 and TRBJ2-3, with D perhaps TRBD2 (5 bases). Per the germline V gene, CDR1 is SGHRS and CDR2 is YFSETQ. CDR3 length: 18 amino acids. Trimming stripped 4 bases from V and 4 bases from J, with 25 bases between. The CDR3 nucleotides are TGCGCCAGCAGCCGACGCCGCGGAGGATTTGATTTGCCAGATACGCAGTATTTT. This sequence encodes CASSRRRGGFDLPDTQYF.

CDR3 nucleotide sequence: TGTGCCAGCAGTTCGGGACAGGGGAACTACGAGCAGTACTTC. Protein: CASSSGQGNYEQYF. The chain combines TRBV28 with TRBJ2-7; TRBD1 aligns across 10 bases. The V and J ends lost 4 bases and 3 bases, in that order; junction bases with no gene match: 3. Germline CDR1 reads MDHEN; CDR2 reads SYDVKM. The CDR3 spans 14 residues.

J is TRBJ2-7 and V is TRBV2, with 12 positions matching TRBD1. The CDR3 loop spans 15 amino acids. Germline CDR1 is SNHLY and CDR2 is FYNNEI. V shed 3 bases and J 6 bases; nucleotides not matched to a gene: 6. For the CDR3, the DNA is TGTGCCAGCAGTGACCCGGGACAGGGGGCTATCGAGCAGTACTTC. Protein: CASSDPGQGAIEQYF.

The chain is built from TRBV6-6 and TRBJ2-1; D possibly corresponds to TRBD1 (8 bases). The CDR3 contains 15 residues. Germline V gives CDR1 MNHNY, CDR2 SVGAGI (reference sequence). V lost 2 bases, J lost 7 bases, and 15 bases lay in between. As DNA, the CDR3 is TGTGCCAGCAGTTACCAAGGACAGGGACTAAATGAGCAGTTCTTC. This gives the protein CASSYQGQGLNEQFF.

V and J are TRBV11-2 and TRBJ2-5, with D perhaps assigned TRBD1 or TRBD2 (5 bases each). Germline V lookup: CDR1 SGHAT, CDR2 FQNNGV. This CDR3 region has 14 residues. Trimming removed 4 bases at V and 8 bases at J, with 17 bases between. CDR3 in amino acids: CASSSGTPTLTQYF. The CDR3 DNA is TGTGCCAGCAGCTCTGGGACCCCTACCCTTACCCAGTACTTC.

The chain joins TRBV7-9 to TRBJ2-3, with a tentative D call TRBD2 (6 bases). The V and J ends lost 1 base and 5 bases respectively, with 10 bases between them. This CDR3 region has 14 residues. Germline assignment: CDR1 SEHNR and CDR2 FQNEAQ (reference sequence). CDR3 coding DNA: TGTGCCAGCAGCTTAGTCCAGGGAGGAGATACGCAGTATTTT. Amino acids: CASSLVQGGDTQYF. The variable domain in full, completed from reference TRBV7-9 and TRBJ2-3, reads DTGVSQNPRHKITKRGQNVTFRCDPISEHNRLYWYRQTLGQGPEFLTYFQNEAQLEKSRLLSDRFSAERPKGSFSTLEIQRTEQGDSAMYLCASSLVQGGDTQYFGPGTRLTVL.

V and J are TRBV7-3 and TRBJ2-1, with no clear D. Trimming cost V 5 bases and J 0 bases, with 14 bases left between them. Germline lookup yields CDR1 SGHTA and CDR2 FQGTGA. The CDR3 is 16 amino acids. CDR3 residues: CASSPLRDSSYNEQFF. The CDR3 DNA is TGTGCCAGCAGCCCCCTACGCGATAGCTCCTACAATGAGCAGTTCTTC.

This chain uses TRBV5-6 with TRBJ2-1; 10 bases align to TRBD2. With 4 bases clipped from V and 9 bases from J, the junction kept 10 bases outside the gene matches. The length of the CDR3 is 15 residues. Germline values: CDR1 SGHDT, CDR2 YYEEEE. CDR3 residues: CASSITAGGPSEQFF. The CDR3 nucleotides are TGTGCCAGCAGCATAACAGCGGGAGGGCCCAGTGAGCAGTTCTTC.

The CDR3 DNA reads TGCGCCAGCAGCCGCCGACAGGGGGAGTCCTACGAGCAGTACTTC. It translates to CASSRRQGESYEQYF. This chain joins TRBV4-3 and TRBJ2-7; 9 bases map to TRBD1. This CDR3 has 15 residues. The trim removed 4 bases at V and 1 base at J, leaving 5 bases unmatched. The germline V gene has CDR1 LGHNA and CDR2 YSLEER.

Worth noting for this clone: Other DNA variants within this sample encode the same CDR3. The DNA of the CDR3 is TGTGCCAGCAGCTTAAGCCCTTACACTGAAGCTTTCTTT. Protein product: CASSLSPYTEAFF. The chain employs TRBV7-9 and TRBJ1-1; no clear D gene. Germline V gives CDR1 SEHNR, CDR2 FQNEAQ (reference sequence). The length of the CDR3 is 13 residues. V was clipped by 2 bases and J by 3 bases, with 7 bases between them. Based on the CDR3 plus reference TRBV7-9 and TRBJ1-1, the full variable domain is DTGVSQNPRHKITKRGQNVTFRCDPISEHNRLYWYRQTLGQGPEFLTYFQNEAQLEKSRLLSDRFSAERPKGSFSTLEIQRTEQGDSAMYLCASSLSPYTEAFFGQGTRLTVV.

V and J are TRBV5-8 and TRBJ1-1; no clear D. Germline CDR1 and CDR2: SGHTS and YDEGEE. CDR3 size: 17 residues. V dropped 6 bases and J dropped 5 bases, with 26 bases sitting between them. CDR3 region: CASKQLIGAGLGTEAFF. In DNA, the CDR3 is TGTGCCAGCAAACAGCTAATAGGAGCCGGGCTAGGAACTGAAGCTTTCTTT.

This clone has just a few counts. Other DNA sequences in this specimen translate into the identical CDR3. J is TRBJ1-5 and V is TRBV28; 10 bases match TRBD1. Germline-derived CDR1 and CDR2 are MDHEN and SYDVKM. The CDR3 loop spans 15 amino acids. The J segment lost 2 bases and the V segment lost 5 bases, leaving 3 bases of the junction unmatched. The CDR3 sequence is CASSPGTGGNQPQHF. CDR3 coding DNA: TGTGCCAGCAGTCCCGGGACAGGGGGCAATCAGCCCCAGCATTTT.

The chain joins TRBV5-1 to TRBJ1-3; 9 nucleotides line up with TRBD1. J gave up 3 bases and V 4 bases, and 5 bases lay outside the gene matches. The CDR3 contains 15 residues. Per germline, CDR1 SGHRS and CDR2 YFSETQ. CDR3 DNA: TGCGCCAGCAGCGCGGGACAGGGAAATGGAAACACCATATATTTT. This translates into CASSAGQGNGNTIYF.

The chain recombines TRBV29-1 with TRBJ2-1, with 13 bases aligning to TRBD2. The J segment lost 9 bases and the V segment lost 7 bases, leaving 9 bases of the junction unmatched. The V gene's germline CDR1 is SQVTM and CDR2 ANQGSEA. The CDR3 is 14 residues long. CDR3 sequence: CSAWGGLAGTEQFF. The CDR3 DNA sequence: TGCAGCGCCTGGGGGGGACTAGCGGGAACTGAGCAGTTCTTC.

The J gene is TRBJ1-1, the V gene TRBV6-4, with D maybe TRBD1 (5 bases). V gave up 0 bases and J gave up 3 bases, with 20 bases separating them. This CDR3 is 18 amino acids long. Germline assignment: CDR1 MRHNA and CDR2 SNTAGT. CDR3 region: CASSDSSRAERGDTEAFF. The CDR3 DNA follows: TGTGCCAGCAGTGACTCGAGTCGGGCGGAAAGGGGAGACACTGAAGCTTTCTTT.

This CDR3 reads CASSRGRTGGVDTQYF. Here the CDR3 DNA reads TGCGCCAGCAGCCGCGGAAGGACAGGGGGAGTAGATACGCAGTATTTT. The chain carries TRBV4-1 and TRBJ2-3; the match to TRBD1 covers 10 bases. Unmatched junction bases numbered 9, after V lost 4 bases and J lost 5 bases. Germline assignment: CDR1 MGHRA and CDR2 YSYEKL. CDR3 length equals 16 residues.

This rearrangement joins TRBV7-8 to TRBJ2-5; the match to TRBD1 covers 9 bases. Germline CDR1 SGHVS, CDR2 FQNEAQ. The CDR3 runs to 15 residues. J gave up 2 bases and V 5 bases, and 6 bases lay outside the gene matches. CDR3 nucleotide sequence: TGTGCCAGCAGCCGGGACAGGGACCGACAAGAGACCCAGTACTTC. This codes for CASSRDRDRQETQYF.